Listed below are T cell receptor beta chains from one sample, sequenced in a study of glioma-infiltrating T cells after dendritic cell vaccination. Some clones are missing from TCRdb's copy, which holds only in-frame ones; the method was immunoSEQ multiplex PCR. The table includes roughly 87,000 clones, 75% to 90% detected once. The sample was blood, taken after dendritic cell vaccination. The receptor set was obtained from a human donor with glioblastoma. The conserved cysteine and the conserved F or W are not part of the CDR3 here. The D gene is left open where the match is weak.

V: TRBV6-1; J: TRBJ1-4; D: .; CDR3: ASSELTGEKLF
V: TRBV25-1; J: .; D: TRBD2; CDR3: ASSDPKGRGPYEQY
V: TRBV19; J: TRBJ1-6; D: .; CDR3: ASSLKGRRGSPLH
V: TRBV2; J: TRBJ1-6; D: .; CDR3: ASSEFDSNSPLH
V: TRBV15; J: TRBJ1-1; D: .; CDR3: ATMNNVNTEAF
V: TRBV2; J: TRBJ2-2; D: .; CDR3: ASSEGQFGELF
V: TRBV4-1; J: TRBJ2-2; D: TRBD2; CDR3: ASSRASGGAGAGELF
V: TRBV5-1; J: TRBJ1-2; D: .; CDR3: ASQEGEENYGYT
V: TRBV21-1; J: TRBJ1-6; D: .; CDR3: ASSSRRTRSPSPLH
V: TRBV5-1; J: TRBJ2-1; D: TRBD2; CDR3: ASRREAGGSLSYNEQF
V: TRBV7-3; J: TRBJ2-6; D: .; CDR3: ASSSGSSGANVLT
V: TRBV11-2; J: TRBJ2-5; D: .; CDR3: ASSLGQQETQY
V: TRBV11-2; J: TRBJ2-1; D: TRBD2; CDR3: ASRGLAGGYNEQF
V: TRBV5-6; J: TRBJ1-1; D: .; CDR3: ASSLGANTEAF
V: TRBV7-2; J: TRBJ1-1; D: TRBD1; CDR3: ASSLQTGLAF
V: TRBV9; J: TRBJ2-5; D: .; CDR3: ASSPRRTAQETQY
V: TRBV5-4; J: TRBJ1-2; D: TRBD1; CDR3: ASSRDSYGYT
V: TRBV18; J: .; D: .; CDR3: ASSPGGDEQY
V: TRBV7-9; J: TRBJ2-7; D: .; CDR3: ASTVVGALPT
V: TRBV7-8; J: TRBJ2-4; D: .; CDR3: ASSLSRGSENIQY
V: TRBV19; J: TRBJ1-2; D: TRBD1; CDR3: ASSPTGSGYT
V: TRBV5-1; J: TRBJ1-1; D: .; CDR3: ASSLGTNTEAF
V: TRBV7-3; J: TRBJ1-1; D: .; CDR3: ASSLLGTTEAF
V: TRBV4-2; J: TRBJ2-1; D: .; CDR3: ASSQEDRLGASGANNEQF
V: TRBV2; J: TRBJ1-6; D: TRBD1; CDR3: ASHDRGGEYNSPLH
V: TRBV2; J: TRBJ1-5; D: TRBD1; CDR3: ASSAGTESNQPQH
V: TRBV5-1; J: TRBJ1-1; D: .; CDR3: ASSLRSGFPNTEAF
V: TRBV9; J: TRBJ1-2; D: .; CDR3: ASSANSGYT
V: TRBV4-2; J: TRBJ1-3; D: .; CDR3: ASSQVNQGTRGNTIY
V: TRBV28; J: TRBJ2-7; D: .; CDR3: ASGVTGRTYEQY
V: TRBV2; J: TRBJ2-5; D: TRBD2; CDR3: ASNRPGGETQY
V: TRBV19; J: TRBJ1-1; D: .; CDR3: ASSPHRDSLNTEAF
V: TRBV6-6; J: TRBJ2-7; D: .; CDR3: ASSQGSNEQY
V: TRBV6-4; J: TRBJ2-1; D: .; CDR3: ASRSTGQGDEQF
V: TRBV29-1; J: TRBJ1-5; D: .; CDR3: SVRQGNQPQH
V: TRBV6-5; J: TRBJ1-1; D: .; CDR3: ASSYSAGAGGEAF
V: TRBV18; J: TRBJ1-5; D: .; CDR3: ASSRGQDQPQH
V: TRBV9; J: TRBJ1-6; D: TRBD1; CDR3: ASSVDGTGEGSPLH
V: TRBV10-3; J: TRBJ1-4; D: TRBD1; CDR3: AISEPTGESEKLF
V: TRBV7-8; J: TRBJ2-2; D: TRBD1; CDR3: ASSPDRGENTGELF
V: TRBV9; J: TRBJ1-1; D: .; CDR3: ASSASEGSTEAF
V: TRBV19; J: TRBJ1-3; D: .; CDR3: ASSSNSIGNTIY
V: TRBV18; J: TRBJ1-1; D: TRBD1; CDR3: ASSPTGRTEAF
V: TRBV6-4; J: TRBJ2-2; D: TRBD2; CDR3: ASSELAGDTGELF
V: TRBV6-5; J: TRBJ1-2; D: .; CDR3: ASSPDSNYGYT
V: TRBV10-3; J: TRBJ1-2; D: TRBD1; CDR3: AISAGLGQIANYGYT
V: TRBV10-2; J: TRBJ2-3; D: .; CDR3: ASRQASSDTQY
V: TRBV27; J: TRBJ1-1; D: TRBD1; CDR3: ASSPSAGQTNTEAF
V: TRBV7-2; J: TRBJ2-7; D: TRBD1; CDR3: ASSLAGAGGPYEQY